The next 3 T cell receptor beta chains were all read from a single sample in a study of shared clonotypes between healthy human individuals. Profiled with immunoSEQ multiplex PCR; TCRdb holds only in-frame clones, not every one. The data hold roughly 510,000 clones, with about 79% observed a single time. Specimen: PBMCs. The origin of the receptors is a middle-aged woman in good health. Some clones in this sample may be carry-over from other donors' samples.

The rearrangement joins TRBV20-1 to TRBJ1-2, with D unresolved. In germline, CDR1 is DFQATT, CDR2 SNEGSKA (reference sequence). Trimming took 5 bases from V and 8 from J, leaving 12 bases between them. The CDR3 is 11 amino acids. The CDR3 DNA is TGCAGTGCTCATGACACCTTCGGCTACACCTTC. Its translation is CSAHDTFGYTF.

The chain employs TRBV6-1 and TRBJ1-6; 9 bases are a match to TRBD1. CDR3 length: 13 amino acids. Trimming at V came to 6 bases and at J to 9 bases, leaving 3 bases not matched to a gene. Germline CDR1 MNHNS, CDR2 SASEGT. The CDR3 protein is CASRDRGSSPLHF. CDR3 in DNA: TGTGCCAGCAGAGACAGGGGGTCTTCACCCCTCCACTTT.

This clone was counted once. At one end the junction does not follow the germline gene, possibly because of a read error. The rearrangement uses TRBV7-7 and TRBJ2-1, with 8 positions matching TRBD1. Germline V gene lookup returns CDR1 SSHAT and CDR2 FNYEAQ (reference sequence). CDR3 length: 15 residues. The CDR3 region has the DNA TGTGCTAGCAGCCCACCCGGGACAGGACCTAATGAGCAGTTCTTC. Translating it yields CASSPPGTGPNEQFF.